This TCR beta chain was sequenced during a study of CD8 T cells in ankylosing spondylitis. In this sample, this clonotype turned up many times. The junction had 12 bases not matched to a gene; V was cut back by 0 bases and J by 7 bases. This CDR3 contains 17 residues. CDR1 is ENHRY, CDR2 SYGVKD, per germline. TCRdb called the 5' RACE reads again in MiXCR, with one record for every CDR3 protein. The data show some 200,000 distinct CDR3 sequences, with about 18% seen just once and around 4.7% held by the top ten. The V call is TRBV10-3, the J call TRBJ2-1; 7 nucleotides agree with TRBD2. The TCR originated in a male donor aged 10-29 years with ankylosing spondylitis or in good health (not recorded which). Sequencing was done on a sample of blood, either unsorted or a sorted T cell fraction (not recorded which). The CDR3 DNA follows: TGTGCCATCAGTGAGTCAACTAGCGAAGGGCCCGTAAATGAGCAGTTCTTC. Protein: CAISESTSEGPVNEQFF.